The T cell receptor beta chain described here comes from a study of blood T cell repertoires in COVID-19. Study in general: Spain, Italy and the United States supplied samples that represented acute and convalescent COVID-19. From T cells, B-cell-depleted T cells, or PBMCs came the material, which was cDNA or gDNA.

In the original processing: Amplification with reference gene primers provided the estimates of nucleated cell counts. The protocol was immunoSEQ multiplex PCR, while the TCRdb copy is restricted to in-frame clones and leaves out a portion. V and J calls and clone size are as listed in that table; D and trimming were resolved from the DNA. The data contain roughly 230,000 clones, about 91% of them singletons. The CDR3 extends over 14 amino acids. The germline gives CDR1 KGHSH, CDR2 LQKENI. Deletions cut 3 bases from V and 1 base from J, with 7 bases between. This receptor was taken from a woman aged 40 to 55 who had recovered from COVID-19. What was sequenced was peripheral blood. The rearrangement joins TRBV18 to TRBJ1-5, with a possible D match to TRBD1 (6 bases). Here the CDR3 reads CASSPGQSNQPQHF. The CDR3 nucleotides read TGTGCCAGCTCACCGGGACAAAGCAATCAGCCCCAGCATTTT.